This T cell receptor (beta chain) was profiled in a study of OX40 agonist ivuxolimab in advanced cancers. Study context: Earlier anti-PD-1, anti-PD-L1 or anti-CTLA-4 therapy was permitted; 30% to 50% had received some.

Regarding the study as a whole: Patients with a partial response at 0.1-3.0 mg/kg had among the lowest clonal expansion. Expanded clones were, on average, more numerous in CD8+ T cells than in CD4+.

Looked up from germline, CDR1 is SEHNR and CDR2 is FQNEAQ (reference sequence). The J segment lost 3 bases and the V segment lost 5 bases, leaving 15 bases of the junction unmatched. The CDR3 length is 18 residues. Worth noting for this clone: Its antigen is as yet unknown.

Repertoires were generated with immunoSEQ multiplex PCR, while TCRdb's copy carries only in-frame clones and drops some. The data hold some 82,000 clones, with approximately 95% observed a single time. Blood draws occurred at baseline, cycle 4 day 1, and cycle 7 day 1. The source material was CD4+ or CD8+ T cells sorted from blood, sampled in a trial of the OX40 agonist ivuxolimab. The sequence was collected from an adult with an advanced solid tumor such as melanoma, head and neck, liver or kidney cancer. The rearrangement joins TRBV7-9 to TRBJ2-3, with TRBD1 matching over 9 bases. The CDR3 DNA reads as TGTGCCAGCAGCGCAACCGTTTTACGGGACAGGGTAACAGATACGCAGTATTTT. This translates into CASSATVLRDRVTDTQYF.